This TCR beta chain was sequenced during a study of T cells in Graves' hyperthyroidism and ophthalmopathy. Study observations and caveats: Among clonotypes expanded in thyroid above 0.001, most were also found in blood.

V dropped 4 bases and J dropped 10; count of bases not matched to a gene: 10. CDR1 is LNHNV, CDR2 YYDKDF, per germline (reference sequence). The CDR3 sequence is 15 residues long. There are many counts of this clonotype. Antigen: not known. RNA transcripts gave rise to amplified TCR beta CDR3 regions. TCR CDR3 regions were first amplified by RT-PCR with HTBI primers. From the multiplex PCR reads, TCRdb called clonotypes with MiXCR, one entry per CDR3 protein. The repertoire holds approximately 370,000 distinct CDR3 sequences, about 15% seen once, with approximately 33% in the top ten. Sequencing was performed on blood. The TCR comes from a woman between 25 and 40 years old with Graves' hyperthyroidism that later progressed to Graves' ophthalmopathy. The rearrangement links TRBV15 to TRBJ1-6, with 7 nucleotides matching TRBD1. The CDR3 loop reads CATSKGSGGWSPLHF. Here the CDR3 DNA reads TGTGCCACCAGCAAAGGATCAGGGGGGTGGTCACCCCTCCACTTT.